This TCR beta chain was sequenced for a study of CXCR3-negative and CXCR3-positive naive CD8 T cells. Study-level points and caveats: Comparably high diversity was seen in both naive subsets, and much lower diversity in memory CD8+ cells.

This CDR3 is built from 12 residues. CDR1 is LNHDA and CDR2 is SQIVND in the germline V gene (reference sequence). In preparing the TRB cDNA libraries, 5' RACE with UMI labels was used. TCRdb re-called the 5' RACE reads and gives one entry per CDR3 protein, without DNA. Here the sample table reports approximately 100,000 distinct CDR3 sequences. As regards this clonotype: Its specificity is not known.

The sequence was obtained from a human donor in good health. Some clones in this sample may be carry-over from other donors' samples. The chain has TRBV19 and TRBJ1-5; the TCRdb call, TRBD1, lacks DNA for checking. The sequenced sample consisted of naive CXCR3- CD8+ T cells from blood. Subset defined: CD45RO-CCR7+CD27+CD95- naive CD8+ T cells lacking CXCR3 (TNR3-). The CDR3 loop is CASSAPTVSRHF.